This T cell receptor (beta chain) was retrieved from a study of CD8 T cells in Susac syndrome. Germline V lookup: CDR1 KGHSH, CDR2 LQKENI. Losses at the gene ends were 3 bases for V and 4 bases for J; bases not matched to a gene: 7. CDR3 size: 15 residues. CD8+ and CD4+ T cells from blood underwent TCR beta sequencing. Random hexamers served to reverse transcribe roughly 0.45 to 1 ug RNA. The authors amplified TCR beta CDR3 across 54 Vbeta and 13 Jbeta using immunoSEQ multiplex PCR. TCRdb re-called the immunoSEQ multiplex PCR reads with MiXCR, one entry per CDR3 protein. The sample records 150,000 to 200,000 distinct CDR3 sequences, approximately 96% being singletons.

This clonotype was sampled from a human donor in good health. This sequence joins TRBV18 and TRBJ2-5; 8 bases line up with TRBD1. The sequenced material came from CD4+ T cells from PBMCs. The chain's CDR3 is CASSPQQGGTETQYF. The CDR3, as DNA: TGTGCCAGCTCACCTCAACAGGGGGGAACAGAGACCCAGTACTTC.